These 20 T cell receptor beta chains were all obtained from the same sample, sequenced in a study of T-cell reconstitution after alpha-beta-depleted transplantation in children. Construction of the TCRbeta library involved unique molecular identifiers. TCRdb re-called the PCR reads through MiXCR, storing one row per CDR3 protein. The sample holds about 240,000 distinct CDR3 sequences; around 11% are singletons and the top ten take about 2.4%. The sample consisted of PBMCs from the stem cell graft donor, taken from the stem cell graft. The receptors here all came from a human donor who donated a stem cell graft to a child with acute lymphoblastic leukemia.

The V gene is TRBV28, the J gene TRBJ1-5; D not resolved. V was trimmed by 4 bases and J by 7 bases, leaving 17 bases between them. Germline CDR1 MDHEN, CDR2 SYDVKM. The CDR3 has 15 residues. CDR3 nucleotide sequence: TGTGCCAGCAGTTCTGTACGCATGGCGGACCAGCCCCAGCATTTT. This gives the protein CASSSVRMADQPQHF.

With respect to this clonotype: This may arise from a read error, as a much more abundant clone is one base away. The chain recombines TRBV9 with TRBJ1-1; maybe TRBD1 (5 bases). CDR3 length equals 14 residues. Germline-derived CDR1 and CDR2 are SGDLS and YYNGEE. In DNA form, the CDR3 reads TGTGCCAGCAGCGTAGGGGGCGAGGGCACTGACGCTTTCTTT. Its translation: CASSVGGEGTDAFF.

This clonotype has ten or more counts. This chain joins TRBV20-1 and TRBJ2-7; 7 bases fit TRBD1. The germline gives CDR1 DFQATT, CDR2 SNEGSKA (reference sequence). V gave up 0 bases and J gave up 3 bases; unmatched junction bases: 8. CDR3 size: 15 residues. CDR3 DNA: TGCAGTGCTAGAGATACGGGACAGAGATACTACGAGCAGTACTTC. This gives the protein CSARDTGQRYYEQYF.

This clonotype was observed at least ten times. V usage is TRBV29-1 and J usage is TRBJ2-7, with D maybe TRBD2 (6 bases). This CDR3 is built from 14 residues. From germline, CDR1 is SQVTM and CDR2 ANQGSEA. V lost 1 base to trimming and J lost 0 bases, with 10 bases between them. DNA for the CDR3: TGCAGCGTTGAAGGGGACGGGAGCTCCTACGAGCAGTACTTC. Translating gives CSVEGDGSSYEQYF.

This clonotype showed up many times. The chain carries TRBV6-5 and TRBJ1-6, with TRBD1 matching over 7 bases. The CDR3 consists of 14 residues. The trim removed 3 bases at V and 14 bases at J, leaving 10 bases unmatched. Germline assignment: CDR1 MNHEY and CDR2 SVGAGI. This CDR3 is CASSYEGSRGALHF. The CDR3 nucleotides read TGTGCCAGCAGTTATGAGGGATCCAGGGGGGCCCTCCACTTT.

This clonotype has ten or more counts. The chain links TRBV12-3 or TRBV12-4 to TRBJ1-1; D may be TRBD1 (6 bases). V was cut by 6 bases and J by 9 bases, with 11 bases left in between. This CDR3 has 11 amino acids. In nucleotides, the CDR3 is TGTGCCAGCAGAGAGACAGGAAAAGCTTTCTTT. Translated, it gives CASRETGKAFF.

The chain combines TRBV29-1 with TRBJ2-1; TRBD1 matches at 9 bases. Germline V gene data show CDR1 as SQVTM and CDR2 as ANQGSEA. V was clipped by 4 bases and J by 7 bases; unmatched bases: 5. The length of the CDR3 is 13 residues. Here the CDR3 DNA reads TGCAGCGTTGGACAGGGGGTCGGTAATGAGCAGTTCTTC. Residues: CSVGQGVGNEQFF.

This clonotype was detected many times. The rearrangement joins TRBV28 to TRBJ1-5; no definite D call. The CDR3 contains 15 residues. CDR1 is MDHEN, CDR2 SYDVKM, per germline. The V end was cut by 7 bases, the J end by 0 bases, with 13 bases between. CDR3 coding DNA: TGTGCCAGCACCCCCGGCGGATATAGCAATCAGCCCCAGCATTTT. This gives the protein CASTPGGYSNQPQHF. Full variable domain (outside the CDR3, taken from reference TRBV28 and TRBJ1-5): DVKVTQSSRYLVKRTGEKVFLECVQDMDHENMFWYRQDPGLGLRLIYFSYDVKMKEKGDIPEGYSVSREKKERFSLILESASTNQTSMYLCASTPGGYSNQPQHFGDGTRLSIL.

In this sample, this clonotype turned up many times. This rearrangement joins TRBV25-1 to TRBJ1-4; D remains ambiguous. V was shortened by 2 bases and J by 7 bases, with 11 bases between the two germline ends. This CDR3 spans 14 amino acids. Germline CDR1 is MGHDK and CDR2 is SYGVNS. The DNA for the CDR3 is TGTGCCAGCAGTGAACAGGCCGGCGGTGAAAAACTGTTTTTT. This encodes CASSEQAGGEKLFF.

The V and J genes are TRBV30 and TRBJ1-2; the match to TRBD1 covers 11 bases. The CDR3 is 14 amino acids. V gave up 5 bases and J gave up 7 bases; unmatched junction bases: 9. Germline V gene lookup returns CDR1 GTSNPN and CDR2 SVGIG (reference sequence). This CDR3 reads CAWQRTGGESGYTF. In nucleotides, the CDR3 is TGTGCCTGGCAAAGGACAGGGGGCGAGAGTGGCTACACCTTC. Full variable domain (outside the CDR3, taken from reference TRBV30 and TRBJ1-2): SQTIHQWPATLVQPVGSPLSLECTVEGTSNPNLYWYRQAAGRGLQLLFYSVGIGQISSEVPQNLSASRPQDRQFILSSKKLLLSDSGFYLCAWQRTGGESGYTFGSGTRLTVV.

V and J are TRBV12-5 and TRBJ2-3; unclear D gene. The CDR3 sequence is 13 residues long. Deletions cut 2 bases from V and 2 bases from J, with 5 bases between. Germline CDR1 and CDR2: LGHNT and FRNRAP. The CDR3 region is CASGLSVTDTQYF. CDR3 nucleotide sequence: TGTGCTAGTGGTTTGTCAGTCACAGATACGCAGTATTTT.

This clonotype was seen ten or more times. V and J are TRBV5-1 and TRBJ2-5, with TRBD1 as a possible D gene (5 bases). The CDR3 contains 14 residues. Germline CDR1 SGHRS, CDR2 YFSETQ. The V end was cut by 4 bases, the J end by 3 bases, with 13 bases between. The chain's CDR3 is CASSLGPTEETQYF. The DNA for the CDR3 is TGCGCCAGCAGCCTTGGCCCGACAGAAGAGACCCAGTACTTC.

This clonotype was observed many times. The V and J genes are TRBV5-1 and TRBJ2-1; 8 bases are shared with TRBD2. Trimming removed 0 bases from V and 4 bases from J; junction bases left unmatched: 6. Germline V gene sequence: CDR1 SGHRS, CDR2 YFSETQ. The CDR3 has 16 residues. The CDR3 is CASSLVGLAGYNEQFF. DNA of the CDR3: TGCGCCAGCAGCTTGGTAGGGCTAGCGGGTTACAATGAGCAGTTCTTC.

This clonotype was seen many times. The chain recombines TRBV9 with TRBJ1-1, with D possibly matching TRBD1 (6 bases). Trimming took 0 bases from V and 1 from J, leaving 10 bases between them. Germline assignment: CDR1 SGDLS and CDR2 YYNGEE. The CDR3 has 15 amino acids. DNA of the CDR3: TGTGCCAGCAGCGTAGAAGGGGGGTGGAACACTGAAGCTTTCTTT. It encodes CASSVEGGWNTEAFF.

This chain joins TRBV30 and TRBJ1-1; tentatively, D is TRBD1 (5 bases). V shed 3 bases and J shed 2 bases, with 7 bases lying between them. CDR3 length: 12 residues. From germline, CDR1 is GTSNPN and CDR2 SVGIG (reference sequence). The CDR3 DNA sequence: TGTGCCTGGAGGCAGGGTAACACTGAAGCTTTCTTT. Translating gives CAWRQGNTEAFF.

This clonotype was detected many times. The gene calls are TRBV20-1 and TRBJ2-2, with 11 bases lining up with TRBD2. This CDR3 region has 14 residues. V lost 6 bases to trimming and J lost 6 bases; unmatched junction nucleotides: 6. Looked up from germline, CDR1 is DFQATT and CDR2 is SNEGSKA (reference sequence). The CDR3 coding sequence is TGCAGTGCGAGAATAGCGGGGGGGCCCGGGGAGCTGTTTTTT. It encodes CSARIAGGPGELFF.

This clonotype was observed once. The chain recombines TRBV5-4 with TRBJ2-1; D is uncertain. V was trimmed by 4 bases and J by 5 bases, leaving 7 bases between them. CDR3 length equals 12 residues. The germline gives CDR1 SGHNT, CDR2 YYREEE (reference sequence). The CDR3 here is CASSLYNNEQFF. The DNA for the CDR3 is TGTGCCAGCAGCCTCTATAACAATGAGCAGTTCTTC.

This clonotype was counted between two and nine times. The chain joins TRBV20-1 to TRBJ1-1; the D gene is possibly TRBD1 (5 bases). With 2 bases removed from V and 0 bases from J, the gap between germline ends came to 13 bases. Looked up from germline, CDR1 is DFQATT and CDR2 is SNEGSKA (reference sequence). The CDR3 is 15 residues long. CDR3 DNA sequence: TGCAGTGCTAGAAACTGGGGGATAATGAACACTGAAGCTTTCTTT. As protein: CSARNWGIMNTEAFF.

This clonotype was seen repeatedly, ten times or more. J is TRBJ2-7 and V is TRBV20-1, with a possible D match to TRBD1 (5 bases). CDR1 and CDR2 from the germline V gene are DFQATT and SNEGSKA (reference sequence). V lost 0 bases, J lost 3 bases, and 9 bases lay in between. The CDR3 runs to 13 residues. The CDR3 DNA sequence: TGCAGTGCTAGAGATACCAGGGTCTACGAGCAGTACTTC. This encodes CSARDTRVYEQYF.

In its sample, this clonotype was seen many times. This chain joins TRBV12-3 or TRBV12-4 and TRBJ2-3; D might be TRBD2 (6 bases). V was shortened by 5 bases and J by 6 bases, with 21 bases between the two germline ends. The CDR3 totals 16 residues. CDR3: CASSGGTGSLGDTQYF. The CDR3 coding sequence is TGTGCCAGCAGTGGGGGGACTGGATCCCTTGGGGATACGCAGTATTTT.